The source of this TCR beta chain is a study of memory CD4+ T cells and cytomegalovirus serostatus. The wider study: Of the healthy Belgian adults, 9 were CMV seropositive and 24 seronegative.

This CDR3 region has 14 residues. Germline CDR1 MDHEN, CDR2 SYDVKM. V dropped 3 bases and J dropped 6 bases, with 12 bases sitting between them. The sort gate was single viable CD3+CD4+CD8-CD45RO+ cells for memory CD4+ T cells. The repertoire was sequenced with immunoSEQ multiplex PCR; TCRdb's copy has only in-frame clones and lacks some. Here the sample spans approximately 74,000 clones, 75% to 80% being singletons. Notes on this clone: Its antigen is not known.

Study results and limitations: About two fifths of the roughly 160 known CMV-associated TCRbeta sequences appeared in CD4+ memory. Suggested: most of the CMV-linked TCR signature lies in CD4+ memory cells.

This chain uses TRBV28 with TRBJ2-4, with D possibly TRBD2 on 6 matching bases. The TCR sequence derives from an adult in good health and CMV-seropositive. Sequencing was carried out using memory CD4+ T cells from blood. In DNA, the CDR3 is TGTGCCAGCAGTTTTTCCGGGGGAGGAAACATTCAGTACTTC. Amino acid sequence: CASSFSGGGNIQYF. Combining the CDR3 with reference TRBV28 and TRBJ2-4 gives the whole variable domain DVKVTQSSRYLVKRTGEKVFLECVQDMDHENMFWYRQDPGLGLRLIYFSYDVKMKEKGDIPEGYSVSREKKERFSLILESASTNQTSMYLCASSFSGGGNIQYFGAGTRLSVL.